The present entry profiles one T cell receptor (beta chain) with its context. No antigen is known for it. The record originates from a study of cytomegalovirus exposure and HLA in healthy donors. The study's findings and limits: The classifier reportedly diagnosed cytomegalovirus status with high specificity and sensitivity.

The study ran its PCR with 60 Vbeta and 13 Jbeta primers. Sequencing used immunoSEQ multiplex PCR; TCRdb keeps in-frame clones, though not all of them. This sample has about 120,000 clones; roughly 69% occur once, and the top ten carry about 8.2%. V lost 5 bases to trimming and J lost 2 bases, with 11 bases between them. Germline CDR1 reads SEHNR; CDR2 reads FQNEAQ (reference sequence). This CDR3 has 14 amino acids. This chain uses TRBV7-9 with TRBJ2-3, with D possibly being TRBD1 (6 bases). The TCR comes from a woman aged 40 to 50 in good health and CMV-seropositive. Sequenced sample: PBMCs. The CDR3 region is CASSGMGATDTQYF. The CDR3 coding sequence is TGTGCCAGCAGCGGGATGGGGGCCACAGATACGCAGTATTTT.